This T cell receptor beta chain was found in a study of blood T cells in healthy people across ages. Primed by a sample-barcoded 5' primer and a J-beta primer mix, a second PCR proceeded for roughly 7 to 11 cycles. TCRdb ran MiXCR on the 5' RACE reads and lists one entry per CDR3 protein. The table includes 1,500,000 or so distinct CDR3 sequences, 59% detected once. Trimming removed 0 bases from V and 4 bases from J, with 12 bases in between. The germline V gene encodes CDR1 SGHRS and CDR2 YFSETQ. There are 15 residues in the CDR3. This clonotype was seen a handful of times. The receptor comes from a man younger than 35 in good health. The V and J genes are TRBV5-1 and TRBJ2-3; D is undetermined. Material: blood. The CDR3 loop reads CASSLEGIIPDTQYF. The CDR3 region has the DNA TGCGCCAGCAGCTTGGAGGGTATTATCCCAGATACGCAGTATTTT.